This TCR beta chain was profiled in a study of CD8+ T cells in alopecia areata. Study summary: Treated patients swallowed 5 to 10 mg of oral tofacitinib twice daily. Scoring treated patients' severity relied on the percentage of scalp area affected.

Extracted RNA was reverse transcribed, and the resulting cDNA served as sequencing template. Only in-frame clones appear in the TCRdb table, and some are missing; sequencing was by immunoSEQ multiplex PCR. The sample lists about 5,800 clones; around 60% were seen once. As to this clone: Its cognate antigen is unknown.

Treatment described: oral pan-JAK inhibitor, 5-10 mg twice daily. Obtained from alopecia areata patients were lesional scalp punch biopsies along with peripheral blood. Overall study findings and caveats: Because of a solitary nonresponder, the connection of baseline CD8+ expansion to response stays uncertain.

This receptor was identified in a human donor with alopecia areata. The sample was skin, taken at roughly week 30, from a patient treated with tofacitinib.

The CDR3, as DNA: TGTGCCAGCAGCTTACAAGCCGGGACAGGGAGGCCGAACACTGAAGCTTTCTTT. Encoded protein: CASSLQAGTGRPNTEAFF. V usage is TRBV11-2 and J usage is TRBJ1-1, with 9 bases fitting TRBD1. Losses at the gene ends were 2 bases for V and 1 base for J; bases not matched to a gene: 11. Germline V gene data show CDR1 as SGHAT and CDR2 as FQNNGV. The CDR3 has 18 amino acids.